This TCR beta chain was recorded in a study of blood T cell repertoires in COVID-19. Authors' processing steps: Estimation of nucleated cell counts relied on the amplification of reference gene primers. Assay used: immunoSEQ multiplex PCR; TCRdb lists only in-frame clones, some missing. For V, J and clone size, that table is used; D and trimming come from the DNA. This sample has around 140,000 clones, with roughly 84% found just once. Germline V gene lookup returns CDR1 SGHTA and CDR2 FQGNSA. The CDR3 is 14 residues long. Trimming cost V 1 base and J 1 base, with 7 bases left between them. J is TRBJ1-2 and V is TRBV7-2, with a tentative D call TRBD1 (5 bases). The sequenced sample was peripheral blood. The sequence was collected from a woman older than 75 with acute or convalescent COVID-19. The CDR3, as DNA: TGTGCCAGCAGCTTAGTACAGGATAACTATGGCTACACCTTC. Protein: CASSLVQDNYGYTF.